The T cell receptor beta chain described here comes from a study of T cells in Graves' hyperthyroidism and ophthalmopathy. Regarding the study as a whole: Prediction of ophthalmopathy progression came a median around 6.5 months pre-onset.

In patients aged 18 to 65, hyperthyroidism was newly diagnosed, with duration under 2 months. Reasons for excluding patients were uncontrolled infection, other autoimmune disease, pregnancy or lactation. Fresh 10 ml peripheral blood yielded PBMCs. This clonotype was seen many times. No antigen is known for it. The CDR3 extends over 15 amino acids. CDR1 is DFQATT and CDR2 is SNEGSKA in the germline V gene (reference sequence). The V segment lost 3 bases and the J segment 0 bases; nucleotides outside the gene matches: 7. RNA transcripts yielded amplified TCR beta CDR3 regions. First-round RT-PCR targeting the TCR CDR3 was performed with the HTBI primer set. TCRdb used MiXCR to reprocess the multiplex PCR reads, holding one entry per CDR3 protein. The repertoire holds 350,000 or so distinct CDR3 sequences, with approximately 18% as singletons.

The origin of this receptor is a woman aged 30 to 39 with Graves' hyperthyroidism that later progressed to Graves' ophthalmopathy. Sequenced: blood. The chain links TRBV20-1 to TRBJ1-1, with TRBD1 identical over 7 bases. CDR3 nucleotides: TGCAGTGCTAGGGAGGGGGCCACTTTGAACACTGAAGCTTTCTTT. Protein product: CSAREGATLNTEAFF.